A single sample gave rise to the 29 T cell receptor beta chains below, sequenced in a study of relationships among human T cell subsets. Pooled CD4+ and CD8+ T cells were bead-selected with anti-CD45RA to get naive and transitional cells. The T cell receptor alpha and beta CDR3 regions were amplified from mRNA by semiquantitative ARM-PCR. Tagged nested gene-specific primers were used first, then communal superprimers amplified exponentially. TCRdb ran MiXCR on the multiplex PCR reads and lists one entry per CDR3 protein. Among 7,000 to 8,500 distinct CDR3 sequences listed, around 70% were seen once. The source material was naive and transitional (CD45RA+) T cells sorted from blood. The receptors were sampled from a man aged 35 to 55 in good health.

The V and J genes are TRBV28 and TRBJ2-7; no firm D call. V lost 5 bases and J lost 4, with 18 bases in between. The CDR3 spans 15 residues. The germline V gene encodes CDR1 MDHEN and CDR2 SYDVKM. The CDR3 region is CASSLPSLGLYEQYF. CDR3 nucleotides: TGTGCCAGCAGTCTTCCCTCCCTTGGGCTTTACGAGCAGTACTTC.

The chain joins TRBV4-1 to TRBJ2-1; 11 bases line up with TRBD1. The length of the CDR3 is 15 residues. J was trimmed by 8 bases and V by 3 bases; bases with no gene match: 6. CDR1 is MGHRA, CDR2 YSYEKL, per germline. The CDR3 spells CASSQPGQGAYEQFF. The CDR3 DNA is TGCGCCAGCAGCCAGCCAGGACAGGGGGCGTATGAGCAGTTCTTC.

The rearrangement uses TRBV5-4 and TRBJ1-2, with no clear D. V lost 1 base and J lost 4, with 8 bases in between. CDR1 SGHNT and CDR2 YYREEE come from the germline V gene (reference sequence). The CDR3 is made up of 13 amino acids. CDR3 loop: CASSLLGSYGYTF. The CDR3 coding sequence is TGTGCCAGCAGCTTGCTCGGCAGCTATGGCTACACCTTC.

This clonotype has a handful of counts. The CDR3 DNA reads as TGTGCCAGCAGTTACCCAGGACAGGGGGAAAAAAACATTCAGTACTTC. Translation gives CASSYPGQGEKNIQYF. The chain links TRBV6-6 to TRBJ2-4; 10 bases fit TRBD1. From germline, CDR1 is MNHNY and CDR2 SVGAGI (reference sequence). V gave up 2 bases and J gave up 4 bases; unmatched junction bases: 5. The CDR3 length is 16 residues.

This clonotype has just a few counts. Since no conserved phenylalanine or tryptophan closes the CDR3, a read error is the likely cause. The chain links TRBV28 to TRBJ2-5, with D possibly matching TRBD2 (6 bases). The CDR3 length is 16 residues. Germline assignment: CDR1 MDHEN and CDR2 SYDVKM. V lost 5 bases, J lost 5 bases, and 21 bases lay in between. In DNA form, the CDR3 reads TGTGCCAGCAGTCCTGGGACTTCCTTATCCGGGGAGACCCAGTACCTC. Translating it yields CASSPGTSLSGETQYL.

The CDR3 sequence: CASSLEGNEQFF. The CDR3 DNA follows: TGTGCCAGCAGCTTAGAGGGAAATGAGCAGTTCTTC. J is TRBJ2-1 and V is TRBV7-6; D gene unclear. V was pared by 1 base and J by 7 bases, with 5 bases between. Germline V gene data show CDR1 as SGHVS and CDR2 as FNYEAQ. The CDR3 totals 12 residues.

This clonotype was counted a single time. J is TRBJ2-7 and V is TRBV12-5; D is possibly TRBD1 (6 bases). The CDR3 extends over 15 amino acids. Trimming took 1 base from V and 0 from J, leaving 10 bases between them. Per germline, CDR1 LGHNT and CDR2 FRNRAP. The CDR3 loop is CASGLAQGYSYEQYF. The CDR3, as DNA: TGTGCTAGTGGTTTGGCACAGGGATACTCCTACGAGCAGTACTTC.

The rearrangement uses TRBV27 and TRBJ2-7; 15 positions agree with TRBD2. V shed 5 bases and J 4 bases; nucleotides not matched to a gene: 6. Germline CDR1 and CDR2: MNHEY and SMNVEV (reference sequence). This CDR3 has 16 amino acids. The CDR3 region is CASSPLGTSGRYEQYF. In DNA, the CDR3 is TGTGCCAGCAGTCCACTCGGGACTAGCGGGAGGTACGAGCAGTACTTC.

The rearrangement joins TRBV5-6 to TRBJ2-5; 9 bases match TRBD1. In germline, CDR1 is SGHDT, CDR2 YYEEEE. After removal of 4 bases from V and 2 bases from J, the junction contained 3 bases not matched to a gene. The CDR3 has 14 amino acids. CDR3 DNA: TGTGCCAGCAGCCATGGGACAGGGCAAGAGACCCAGTACTTC. This codes for CASSHGTGQETQYF.

The chain couples TRBV28 to TRBJ1-4; possible D gene TRBD1, 6 bases. V lost 5 bases and J lost 11, with 30 bases in between. The CDR3 is 18 residues long. Germline CDR1 reads MDHEN; CDR2 reads SYDVKM. Written as DNA, the CDR3 is TGTGCCAGCAGTGGGGGACCTACAGGGACCACTCTAAGAGGGAAACTGTTTTTT. This translates into CASSGGPTGTTLRGKLFF.

V is TRBV3-1 and J is TRBJ2-4, with D possibly TRBD2 on 6 matching bases. The CDR3 contains 13 residues. The V and J ends lost 0 bases and 11 bases respectively, with 11 bases between them. CDR1 and CDR2 (germline): LGHDT, YNNKEL (reference sequence). DNA of the CDR3: TGTGCCAGCAGCCAAGACTGGGGAGGACTTCAGTACTTC. It translates to CASSQDWGGLQYF. Based on the CDR3 plus reference TRBV3-1 and TRBJ2-4, the full variable domain is DTAVSQTPKYLVTQMGNDKSIKCEQNLGHDTMYWYKQDSKKFLKIMFSYNNKELIINETVPNRFSPKSPDKAHLNLHINSLELGDSAVYFCASSQDWGGLQYFGAGTRLSVL.

The V call is TRBV5-1, the J call TRBJ2-4; D is undetermined. The germline V and J ends were trimmed by 2 bases and 5 bases, with 14 bases remaining between them. The CDR3 loop spans 15 amino acids. Germline loops: CDR1 SGHRS, CDR2 YFSETQ. The CDR3: CASSFITAHENIQYF. The CDR3 DNA reads as TGCGCCAGCAGCTTTATTACAGCCCACGAAAACATTCAGTACTTC.

For the CDR3, the DNA is TGTGCCAGCAGAACGAGCGGGAAATCTGGGGCCAACGTCCTGACTTTC. This codes for CASRTSGKSGANVLTF. The chain joins TRBV12-3 or TRBV12-4 to TRBJ2-6; 7 positions agree with TRBD2. J gave up 1 base and V 6 bases, and 6 bases lay outside the gene matches. CDR3 length: 16 amino acids.

About this clonotype itself: At one boundary the junction diverges from the germline segment, which might be a read error. The chain is built from TRBV5-4 and TRBJ2-5; D unresolved. CDR3 length equals 13 residues. The germline V gene encodes CDR1 SGHNT and CDR2 YYREEE (reference sequence). The CDR3 protein is CASSLFKQETQYF. Written as DNA, the CDR3 is TGCGCCAGCAGCTTGTTCAAACAAGAGACCCAGTACTTC. Together with reference TRBV5-4 and TRBJ2-5, the CDR3 gives the full variable domain: ETGVTQSPTHLIKTRGQQVTLRCSSQSGHNTVSWYQQALGQGPQFIFQYYREEENGRGNFPPRFSGLQFPNYSSELNVNALELDDSALYLCASSLFKQETQYFGPGTRLLVL.

V is TRBV13 and J is TRBJ2-5; 10 bases line up with TRBD2. Germline V gene data show CDR1 as PRHDT and CDR2 as FYEKMQ (reference sequence). The CDR3 is 15 amino acids. The V and J ends lost 4 bases and 2 bases, in that order; junction bases with no gene match: 4. CDR3 protein: CASSSQLAGQETQYF. Written as DNA, the CDR3 is TGTGCCAGCAGCTCTCAACTAGCGGGACAAGAGACCCAGTACTTC.

The chain recombines TRBV7-8 with TRBJ1-5; D might be TRBD1 (5 bases). Germline loops: CDR1 SGHVS, CDR2 FQNEAQ. V was shortened by 5 bases and J by 4 bases, with 15 bases between the two germline ends. The CDR3 runs to 15 residues. CDR3: CASSPGGAGNQPQHF. The CDR3 DNA is TGTGCCAGCAGCCCTGGCGGGGCCGGGAATCAGCCCCAGCATTTT. The variable domain in full, with the rest retrieved from reference TRBV7-8 and TRBJ1-5, is GAGVSQSPRYKVAKRGQDVALRCDPISGHVSLFWYQQALGQGPEFLTYFQNEAQLDKSGLPSDRFFAERPEGSVSTLKIQRTQQEDSAVYLCASSPGGAGNQPQHFGDGTRLSIL.

J is TRBJ1-1 and V is TRBV28; D is unresolved. The CDR3 spans 14 residues. Trimming removed 2 bases from V and 4 bases from J, with 11 bases in between. The V gene's germline CDR1 is MDHEN and CDR2 SYDVKM. CDR3 sequence: CASSLTRGFTEAFF. CDR3 bases: TGTGCCAGCAGTTTAACCCGCGGTTTCACTGAAGCTTTCTTT. The variable domain in full, completed from reference TRBV28 and TRBJ1-1, reads DVKVTQSSRYLVKRTGEKVFLECVQDMDHENMFWYRQDPGLGLRLIYFSYDVKMKEKGDIPEGYSVSREKKERFSLILESASTNQTSMYLCASSLTRGFTEAFFGQGTRLTVV.

In its sample, this clonotype was seen a few times. The rearrangement joins TRBV7-9 to TRBJ2-3; no clear D. CDR1 SEHNR and CDR2 FQNEAQ come from the germline V gene (reference sequence). The CDR3 runs 14 residues. V was pared by 1 base and J by 2 bases, with 7 bases between. CDR3 residues: CASSLEGYTDTQYF. The CDR3 nucleotides are TGTGCCAGCAGCTTAGAAGGCTACACAGATACGCAGTATTTT.

This sequence joins TRBV6-6 and TRBJ2-3; D ambiguous. The V end was cut by 5 bases, the J end by 8 bases, with 14 bases between. CDR3 size: 13 residues. Per the germline V gene, CDR1 is MNHNY and CDR2 is SVGAGI (reference sequence). For the CDR3, the DNA is TGTGCCAGCAGTGCCGGGCCTCCGGGTACGCAGTATTTT. Protein product: CASSAGPPGTQYF.

This clonotype has just a few counts. The CDR3 is CSARDSGDYGYTF. The CDR3 DNA follows: TGCAGTGCTAGAGACTCGGGAGACTATGGCTACACCTTC. The chain uses TRBV20-1 and TRBJ1-2; D is ambiguous. The CDR3 is 13 residues long. Germline loops: CDR1 DFQATT, CDR2 SNEGSKA (reference sequence). Trimming cost V 0 bases and J 3 bases, with 8 bases left between them.

Here the CDR3 DNA reads TGCAGTGCTAGCCCCCCCGGGGTATTCTACGAGCAGTACTTC. It yields the protein CSASPPGVFYEQYF. The V call is TRBV20-1, the J call TRBJ2-7; TRBD2 might be the D (5 bases). CDR1 is DFQATT and CDR2 is SNEGSKA in the germline V gene (reference sequence). This CDR3 comprises 14 residues. Trimming removed 3 bases from V and 3 bases from J, with 15 bases in between.

This clonotype was recorded once. The CDR3 reads CASSQTPGQSYEQYF. CDR3 sequence (DNA): TGCGCCAGCAGCCAAACACCGGGACAGAGCTACGAGCAGTACTTC. The V and J genes are TRBV4-1 and TRBJ2-7; 7 bases align to TRBD1. In germline, CDR1 is MGHRA, CDR2 YSYEKL. This CDR3 spans 15 amino acids. After removal of 2 bases from V and 3 bases from J, the junction contained 7 bases not matched to a gene.

The sample holds one count of this clonotype. J is TRBJ2-3 and V is TRBV11-2; TRBD2 agrees at 7 bases. CDR3 size: 15 residues. Germline V lookup: CDR1 SGHAT, CDR2 FQNNGV. The V and J ends lost 4 bases and 2 bases, in that order; junction bases with no gene match: 6. Here the CDR3 reads CASSSNLAATDTQYF. The DNA of the CDR3 is TGTGCCAGCAGCTCTAATCTAGCGGCCACAGATACGCAGTATTTT.

V gene TRBV7-9 combines with J gene TRBJ1-2; D perhaps matches TRBD1 (5 bases). In germline, CDR1 is SEHNR, CDR2 FQNEAQ (reference sequence). This CDR3 region has 15 residues. Trimming left V 2 bases short and J 1 base short, with 11 bases between. The chain's CDR3 is CASSLQGINNYGYTF. The CDR3 DNA sequence: TGTGCCAGCAGCTTACAGGGAATCAATAACTATGGCTACACCTTC. The complete variable domain, with remaining parts taken from reference TRBV7-9 and TRBJ1-2, reads DTGVSQNPRHKITKRGQNVTFRCDPISEHNRLYWYRQTLGQGPEFLTYFQNEAQLEKSRLLSDRFSAERPKGSFSTLEIQRTEQGDSAMYLCASSLQGINNYGYTFGSGTRLTVV.

The chain has TRBV19 and TRBJ2-2, with 10 nucleotides matching TRBD2. Germline CDR1 is LNHDA and CDR2 is SQIVND (reference sequence). Trimming cost V 3 bases and J 6 bases; bases outside gene matches: 19. This CDR3 is 20 amino acids long. CDR3 region: CASSIGLAKLAGLGAGELFF. The CDR3 DNA sequence: TGTGCCAGTAGTATTGGGCTCGCAAAACTAGCGGGGTTGGGGGCCGGGGAGCTGTTTTTT.

This rearrangement joins TRBV21-1 to TRBJ2-7; TRBD1, the table's D call, lacks a check against the DNA. TRBV21-1 has pseudogene status. This CDR3 has 13 amino acids. The CDR3 spells CASCGQRAYEQYF. The CDR3 DNA reads TGTGCCAGCTGTGGACAACGGGCCTACGAGCAGTACTTC.

The CDR3 DNA reads TGCAGTGCTAGACACACGGAAGGGACAGGGAGGAACTATGGCTACACCTTC. Protein product: CSARHTEGTGRNYGYTF. The J gene is TRBJ1-2, the V gene TRBV20-1, with 9 nucleotides matching TRBD1. The germline V gene encodes CDR1 DFQATT and CDR2 SNEGSKA (reference sequence). The CDR3 is 17 residues long. The J segment lost 2 bases and the V segment lost 2 bases, leaving 12 bases of the junction unmatched.

A remark on this clonotype: At one boundary the junction diverges from the germline segment, which might be a read error. V gene TRBV5-5 combines with J gene TRBJ2-1; the D gene is possibly TRBD2 (6 bases). The CDR3 is made up of 15 amino acids. Germline values: CDR1 SGHKS, CDR2 YYEKEE (reference sequence). The CDR3 DNA reads as TGTGCCAGCGGCTTGGGAGGCAGCTCCTACAATGAGCAGTTCTTC. As protein: CASGLGGSSYNEQFF. The variable domain in full, completed from reference TRBV5-5 and TRBJ2-1, reads DAGVTQSPTHLIKTRGQQVTLRCSPISGHKSVSWYQQVLGQGPQFIFQYYEKEERGRGNFPDRFSARQFPNYSSELNVNALLLGDSALYLCASGLGGSSYNEQFFGPGTRLTVL.

V is TRBV28 and J is TRBJ1-1, with a possible D match to TRBD1 (5 bases). There are 13 residues in the CDR3. Germline CDR1 reads MDHEN; CDR2 reads SYDVKM. Between the trimmed V and J ends, which lost 7 bases and 8 bases, there was a span of 17 bases. CDR3 sequence: CASTRDLGTEAFF. CDR3 coding DNA: TGTGCCAGCACCCGGGACCTCGGAACGGAAGCTTTCTTT.